The 14 T cell receptor beta chains listed next were all sequenced from one sample in a study of long-term antiretroviral therapy in people with HIV. The libraries were made with immunoSEQ v3.0 at survey level. The method was immunoSEQ multiplex PCR; TCRdb's version includes in-frame clones alone and lacks a portion of them. The sample has 11,000 to 15,000 clones, 88% seen once; the top ten hold 11%. Sequencing used unsorted PBMCs, obtained 6.2 years after starting antiretroviral therapy. The receptors derive from a middle-aged man with HIV.

This clone was detected a few times. The chain recombines TRBV9 with TRBJ2-2, with D perhaps matching TRBD1 or TRBD2 (6 bases each). The CDR3 extends over 13 amino acids. The germline CDR1 and CDR2 sequences are SGDLS and YYNGEE. V was cut by 3 bases and J by 6 bases, with 9 bases left in between. The CDR3 DNA reads as TGTGCCAGCAGCGGCCGGGGGCCCGGGGAGCTGTTTTTT. As protein: CASSGRGPGELFF.

The chain couples TRBV7-6 to TRBJ1-1; D is perhaps TRBD1 (5 bases). Germline V gives CDR1 SGHVS, CDR2 FNYEAQ. V lost 5 bases and J lost 1, with 11 bases in between. The CDR3 runs to 14 residues. The CDR3 DNA follows: TGTGCCAGCAGCCTCGGGACGGGGAACACTGAAGCTTTCTTT. It translates to CASSLGTGNTEAFF. Drawing the rest from reference TRBV7-6 and TRBJ1-1, the complete variable domain is GAGVSQSPRYKVTKRGQDVALRCDPISGHVSLYWYRQALGQGPEFLTYFNYEAQQDKSGLPNDRFSAERPEGSISTLTIQRTEQRDSAMYRCASSLGTGNTEAFFGQGTRLTVV.

The V call is TRBV11-2, the J call TRBJ2-1, with D possibly TRBD2 on 6 matching bases. Trimming shortened V by 4 bases and J by 7 bases, and 14 bases separated the two germline ends. The CDR3 covers 14 residues. The germline gives CDR1 SGHAT, CDR2 FQNNGV. The DNA of the CDR3 is TGTGCCAGCAGCTCGGGACTCTTTGGAAATGAGCAGTTCTTC. Translation: CASSSGLFGNEQFF. The full variable domain, with the rest looked up from reference TRBV11-2 and TRBJ2-1, is EAGVAQSPRYKIIEKRQSVAFWCNPISGHATLYWYQQILGQGPKLLIQFQNNGVVDDSQLPKDRFSAERLKGVDSTLKIQPAKLEDSAVYLCASSSGLFGNEQFFGPGTRLTVL.

This chain joins TRBV7-2 and TRBJ2-1; 11 nucleotides agree with TRBD1. CDR1 is SGHTA, CDR2 FQGNSA, per germline. This CDR3 has 15 residues. After removal of 5 bases from V and 5 bases from J, the junction contained 5 bases not matched to a gene. CDR3 sequence reads: CASSKDRGHNNEQFF. The CDR3 nucleotides read TGTGCCAGCAGCAAGGACAGGGGGCATAACAATGAGCAGTTCTTC.

V is TRBV28 and J is TRBJ2-2; TRBD2 matches 9 bases. V gave up 6 bases and J gave up 5 bases; unmatched junction bases: 10. There are 16 residues in the CDR3. CDR1 and CDR2 (germline): MDHEN, SYDVKM. CDR3 nucleotides: TGTGCCAGCAGACTGGGACTAGCCGGAGGGACCGGGGAGCTGTTTTTT. Translated, it gives CASRLGLAGGTGELFF.

This chain joins TRBV29-1 and TRBJ2-3; D perhaps matches TRBD2 (6 bases). The CDR3 has 15 amino acids. V lost 1 base and J 5 bases, leaving 16 bases between the germline ends. Germline V gives CDR1 SQVTM, CDR2 ANQGSEA. CDR3 sequence: CSVEVGGGIIDTQYF. CDR3 DNA: TGCAGCGTTGAAGTCGGTGGAGGGATTATAGATACGCAGTATTTT.

V gene TRBV27 combines with J gene TRBJ2-2; 7 bases fit TRBD2. This CDR3 has 15 residues. Trimming cost V 5 bases and J 2 bases; bases outside gene matches: 5. CDR1 and CDR2 from the germline V gene are MNHEY and SMNVEV (reference sequence). Here the CDR3 DNA reads TGTGCCAGCAGTCCAGCGGGGATAAACACCGGGGAGCTGTTTTTT. Encoded protein: CASSPAGINTGELFF.

V usage is TRBV4-2 and J usage is TRBJ2-1, with unresolved D. V dropped 4 bases and J dropped 5 bases, with 15 bases sitting between them. CDR1 is LGHNA, CDR2 YNFKEQ, per germline. The CDR3 sequence is 15 residues long. Here the CDR3 reads CASSRKLLDHNEQFF. The CDR3 DNA follows: TGTGCCAGCAGCCGAAAGCTCCTCGACCACAATGAGCAGTTCTTC.

CDR3 protein: CASSWAGELFF. CDR3 DNA: TGTGCCAGTAGTTGGGCCGGGGAGCTGTTTTTT. The rearrangement links TRBV19 to TRBJ2-2; D uncertain. Looked up from germline, CDR1 is LNHDA and CDR2 is SQIVND (reference sequence). CDR3 length equals 11 residues. The ends were cut back, 5 bases at V and 6 bases at J, with 4 bases in the middle.

The J gene is TRBJ2-2, the V gene TRBV30; D remains ambiguous. Germline CDR1 GTSNPN, CDR2 SVGIG (reference sequence). Trimming removed 0 bases from V and 6 bases from J, with 11 bases in between. The CDR3 runs to 14 residues. CDR3 in amino acids: CAWSVIGKAGELFF. Written as DNA, the CDR3 is TGTGCCTGGAGTGTTATAGGGAAGGCCGGGGAGCTGTTTTTT.

V and J are TRBV7-6 and TRBJ2-3, with 7 bases identical to TRBD2. Per germline, CDR1 SGHVS and CDR2 FNYEAQ. The J segment lost 2 bases and the V segment lost 4 bases, leaving 3 bases of the junction unmatched. The CDR3 totals 14 residues. CDR3 in DNA: TGTGCCAGCAGCTGGAGCGGGAACACAGATACGCAGTATTTT. The encoded protein is CASSWSGNTDTQYF.

CDR3 in amino acids: CASSLGVGEKLFF. CDR3 DNA sequence: TGTGCCAGCAGCTTAGGGGTTGGTGAAAAACTGTTTTTT. This chain joins TRBV7-8 and TRBJ1-4, with D unclear. Per germline, CDR1 SGHVS and CDR2 FQNEAQ. There are 13 residues in the CDR3. The ends were cut back, 1 base at V and 7 bases at J, with 7 bases in the middle.

This chain links TRBV25-1 with TRBJ2-5; D uncertain. The germline V and J ends were trimmed by 11 bases and 5 bases, with 3 bases remaining between them. The CDR3 sequence is 8 residues long. Germline lookup yields CDR1 MGHDK and CDR2 SYGVNS. The CDR3 loop reads CAPETQYF. The CDR3 coding sequence is TGTGCCCCCGAGACCCAGTACTTC.

The rearrangement uses TRBV7-3 and TRBJ2-7; possible D gene TRBD2, 6 bases. The CDR3 totals 12 residues. The germline gives CDR1 SGHTA, CDR2 FQGTGA. The ends were cut back, 5 bases at V and 5 bases at J, with 10 bases in the middle. CDR3 sequence (DNA): TGTGCCAGCAGCACAACTAGCAACGAGCAGTACTTC. Amino acids: CASSTTSNEQYF.